This TCR beta chain originates from a study of long-term antiretroviral therapy in people with HIV. Points from the study as a whole: The study found that diversity rose after ART but stayed below transplant donor controls. Dominating the repertoire at all time points were the clones that expanded before ART. HIV repertoires spanned narrower CDR3 length ranges than controls.

The assay, immunoSEQ v3.0, was run at survey level. The data were produced by immunoSEQ multiplex PCR, yet TCRdb's version contains in-frame clones alone and is incomplete. This sample carries 25,000 to 35,000 clones, 95% of them seen once, and the ten largest clones take 8% to 10%. This clone is a singleton in its sample. Its antigen is undetermined. The V gene's germline CDR1 is GTSNPN and CDR2 SVGIG (reference sequence). The CDR3 length is 15 residues. V was trimmed by 2 bases and J by 1 base, leaving 11 bases between them. Material: unsorted PBMCs, obtained 5.3 years after starting antiretroviral therapy. The TCR comes from a man between 25 and 39 years old with HIV. The rearrangement joins TRBV30 to TRBJ2-2; D is uncertain. The CDR3 sequence is CAWSWVGWNTGELFF. The CDR3 nucleotides read TGTGCCTGGAGTTGGGTAGGGTGGAACACCGGGGAGCTGTTTTTT.